Listed here are 10 T cell receptor beta chains from one sample, sequenced in a study of CD8+CD57+ T cells in acquired aplastic anemia. Those patients picked for sequencing had displayed CD8+CD57+ cell expansion on flow cytometry. Genomic DNA served as template for TCR beta VDJ and CDR3 profiling. TCRdb itself ran the reads through MiXCR, one entry per CDR3 protein. The repertoire holds 160,000 or so distinct CDR3 sequences, with less than 60% as singletons. The sequencing input was sorted CD4+, CD8+, or CD8+CD57+ T cells (not recorded which) from PBMCs. The source is a human donor with aplastic anemia.

Regarding this clonotype: A much larger clone sits a single nucleotide away, making a read error possible. The CDR3 region is CATSEGLYRSSNQPQHF. CDR3 sequence (DNA): TGTGCCACCAGTGAAGGACTATACCGTTCTAGCAATCAGCCCCAGCATTTT. The gene calls are TRBV24-1 and TRBJ1-5; D gene uncertain. Germline V gene lookup returns CDR1 KGHDR and CDR2 SFDVKD. The CDR3 length is 17 residues. Trimming pared 4 bases from V and 0 bases from J, leaving 15 bases between.

This clonotype appeared a few times. This CDR3 reads CASSSRQSTNEKLFF. The CDR3, as DNA: TGTGCCAGCAGCTCCCGACAGTCAACTAATGAAAAACTGTTTTTT. The chain uses TRBV5-6 and TRBJ1-4; TRBD1 might be the D (5 bases). Trimming took 3 bases from V and 0 from J, leaving 9 bases between them. The CDR3 runs 15 residues. Germline V gene lookup returns CDR1 SGHDT and CDR2 YYEEEE.

Written as DNA, the CDR3 is TGTGCCAGCTCCCTAGGACGGACTAACTATGGCTACACCTTC. It is translated as CASSLGRTNYGYTF. The genes are TRBV18 and TRBJ1-2; D unclear. CDR1 is KGHSH and CDR2 is LQKENI in the germline V gene. There are 14 residues in the CDR3. Trimming removed 6 bases from V and 0 bases from J, with 11 bases in between.

The genes are TRBV20-1 and TRBJ1-5; D not certain. There are 16 residues in the CDR3. V lost 0 bases and J 0 bases, leaving 12 bases between the germline ends. CDR1 is DFQATT, CDR2 SNEGSKA, per germline (reference sequence). The CDR3 DNA sequence: TGCAGTGCTAGAGATGGGCGATGGAGTAGCAATCAGCCCCAGCATTTT. This sequence encodes CSARDGRWSSNQPQHF.

This clonotype was seen repeatedly, ten times or more. The V gene is TRBV7-8, the J gene TRBJ1-1; D not resolved. Germline CDR1 and CDR2: SGHVS and FQNEAQ. The CDR3 spans 14 residues. The ends were cut back, 6 bases at V and 4 bases at J, with 15 bases in the middle. CDR3 loop: CASSRNPLGTEAFF. DNA of the CDR3: TGTGCCAGCAGTCGCAATCCCCTCGGCACTGAAGCTTTCTTT. Full variable domain (rest looked up from reference TRBV7-8 and TRBJ1-1): GAGVSQSPRYKVAKRGQDVALRCDPISGHVSLFWYQQALGQGPEFLTYFQNEAQLDKSGLPSDRFFAERPEGSVSTLKIQRTQQEDSAVYLCASSRNPLGTEAFFGQGTRLTVV.

The genes are TRBV14 and TRBJ2-7; D unresolved. CDR1 and CDR2 from the germline V gene are SGHDN and FVKESK. V was trimmed by 5 bases and J by 2 bases, leaving 7 bases between them. This CDR3 contains 12 residues. DNA of the CDR3: TGTGCCAGCAGCGGACCACCCTACGAGCAGTACTTC. Encoded protein: CASSGPPYEQYF.

This clonotype was recorded at least ten times. The gene calls are TRBV10-3 and TRBJ1-1, with a tentative D call TRBD1 (5 bases). Germline V CDR1 and CDR2: ENHRY, SYGVKD. The V and J ends lost 8 bases and 5 bases respectively, with 9 bases between them. This CDR3 has 11 residues. As DNA, the CDR3 is TGTGCCATCGGGGAGGGGACTGAAGCTTTCTTT. Translated, it gives CAIGEGTEAFF.

The gene calls are TRBV7-9 and TRBJ2-3; D gene unclear. Trimming pared 4 bases from V and 7 bases from J, leaving 6 bases between. The V gene's germline CDR1 is SEHNR and CDR2 FQNEAQ (reference sequence). This CDR3 is 11 amino acids long. CDR3 sequence reads: CASSSTNTQYF. The CDR3 nucleotides are TGTGCCAGCAGCTCCACGAATACGCAGTATTTT.

This rearrangement joins TRBV30 to TRBJ2-7; unclear D gene. Germline CDR1 and CDR2: GTSNPN and SVGIG (reference sequence). The V end lost 0 bases, the J end lost 0 bases, and 6 bases lay between the germline ends. The CDR3 is 13 residues long. The DNA of the CDR3 is TGTGCCTGGAGTGTACATAGCTCCTACGAGCAGTACTTC. Translating gives CAWSVHSSYEQYF.

At least ten counts were recorded for this clonotype. The chain links TRBV2 to TRBJ2-3, with D perhaps TRBD2 (6 bases). Germline V gene data show CDR1 as SNHLY and CDR2 as FYNNEI. This CDR3 is 14 amino acids long. Trimming shortened V by 6 bases and J by 2 bases, and 12 bases separated the two germline ends. The CDR3 sequence is CASRGLAATDTQYF. The CDR3 nucleotides read TGTGCCAGCAGGGGGTTAGCGGCCACAGATACGCAGTATTTT.